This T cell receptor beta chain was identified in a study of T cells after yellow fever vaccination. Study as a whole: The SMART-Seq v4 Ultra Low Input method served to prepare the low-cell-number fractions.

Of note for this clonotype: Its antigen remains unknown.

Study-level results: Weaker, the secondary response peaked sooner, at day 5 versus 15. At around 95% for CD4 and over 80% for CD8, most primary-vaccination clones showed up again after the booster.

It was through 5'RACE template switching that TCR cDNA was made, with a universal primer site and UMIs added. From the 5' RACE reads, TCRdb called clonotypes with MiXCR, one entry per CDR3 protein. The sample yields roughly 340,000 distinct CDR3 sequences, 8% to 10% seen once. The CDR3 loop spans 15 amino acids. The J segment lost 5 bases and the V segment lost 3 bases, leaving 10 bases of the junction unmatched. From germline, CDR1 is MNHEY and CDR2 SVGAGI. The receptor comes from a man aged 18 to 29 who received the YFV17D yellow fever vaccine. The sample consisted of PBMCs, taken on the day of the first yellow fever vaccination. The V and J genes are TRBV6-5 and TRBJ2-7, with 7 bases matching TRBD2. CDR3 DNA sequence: TGTGCCAGCAGTTATCGTCCTACAGCGGGAAACGAGCAGTACTTC. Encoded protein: CASSYRPTAGNEQYF.